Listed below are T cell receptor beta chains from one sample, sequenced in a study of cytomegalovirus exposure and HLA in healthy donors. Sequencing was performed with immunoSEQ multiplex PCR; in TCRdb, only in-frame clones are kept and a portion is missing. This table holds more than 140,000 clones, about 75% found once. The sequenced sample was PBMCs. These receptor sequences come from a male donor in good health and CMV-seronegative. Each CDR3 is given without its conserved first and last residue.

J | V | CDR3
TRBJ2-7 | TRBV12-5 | ASGWDTGVYEQY
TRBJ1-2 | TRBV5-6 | ASSLGDRDGYGYT
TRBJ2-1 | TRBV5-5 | ASSLDGRGTYNEQF
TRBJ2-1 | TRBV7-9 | ASSLAQGSYNEQF
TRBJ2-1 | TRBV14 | ASSPLGLAGGNEQF
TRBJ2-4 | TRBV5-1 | ASSLGDSGAKDIQY
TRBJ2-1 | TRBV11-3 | ASSLTSASYNEQF
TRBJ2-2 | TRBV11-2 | ASSPRVDTGELF
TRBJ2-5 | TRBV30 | AWSVVGSRETQY
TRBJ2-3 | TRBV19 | ASSKDRRPSTDTQY
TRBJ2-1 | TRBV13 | ASSSYSGLAGERDEQF
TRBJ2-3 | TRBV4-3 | ASSPKGGTDTQY
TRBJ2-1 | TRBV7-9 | ASSLAPGQGGHNEQF
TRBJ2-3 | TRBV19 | ASSNAGLAGGPDTQY
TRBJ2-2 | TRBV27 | ASSLAGSSGELF
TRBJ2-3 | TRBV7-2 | ASSSRLTDTQY
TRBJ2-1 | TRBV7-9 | ASSPGLAGGDEQF
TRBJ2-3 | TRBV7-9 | ASSFWQDTDTQY
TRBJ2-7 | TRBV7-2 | ASSFGQSPWEQY
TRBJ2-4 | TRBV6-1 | ASSEAGAGIIAKNIQY
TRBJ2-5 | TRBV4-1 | ASSQDGQGDVWETQY
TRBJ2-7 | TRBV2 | ASTSSGSYEQY
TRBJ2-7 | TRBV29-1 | SVRPKQGLEQY
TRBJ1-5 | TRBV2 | ASSSTGVRYHSNQPQH
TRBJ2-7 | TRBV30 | AWSLDRGYEQY
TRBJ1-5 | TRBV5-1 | ASSLAGGNQPQH
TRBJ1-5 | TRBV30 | AAREPSSIQPQH
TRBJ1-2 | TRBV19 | ASSDRSYGYT
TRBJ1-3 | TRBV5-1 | ASSLVGSGNTIY
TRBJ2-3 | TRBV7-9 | ASSFKWAPPTDTQY
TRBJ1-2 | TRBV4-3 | ASSQDLNYGYT
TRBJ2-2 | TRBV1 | TSSQEISSGVGGELF
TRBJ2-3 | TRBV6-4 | ASSVEAGLRDTQY
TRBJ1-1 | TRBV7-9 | ASSPSGYTTEAF
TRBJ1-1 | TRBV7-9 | ASSLAFSQNTEAF